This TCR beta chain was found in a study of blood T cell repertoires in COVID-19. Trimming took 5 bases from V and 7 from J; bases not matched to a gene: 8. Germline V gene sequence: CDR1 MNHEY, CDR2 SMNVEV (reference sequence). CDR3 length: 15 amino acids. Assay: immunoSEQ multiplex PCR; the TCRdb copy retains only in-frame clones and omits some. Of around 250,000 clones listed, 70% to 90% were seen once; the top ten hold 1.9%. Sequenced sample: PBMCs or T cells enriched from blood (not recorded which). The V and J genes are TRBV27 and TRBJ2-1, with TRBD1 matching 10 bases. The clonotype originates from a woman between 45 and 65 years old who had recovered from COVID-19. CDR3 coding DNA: TGTGCCAGCAGTCTTGGGGACAGGGGTTGGAATGAGCAGTTCTTC. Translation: CASSLGDRGWNEQFF.